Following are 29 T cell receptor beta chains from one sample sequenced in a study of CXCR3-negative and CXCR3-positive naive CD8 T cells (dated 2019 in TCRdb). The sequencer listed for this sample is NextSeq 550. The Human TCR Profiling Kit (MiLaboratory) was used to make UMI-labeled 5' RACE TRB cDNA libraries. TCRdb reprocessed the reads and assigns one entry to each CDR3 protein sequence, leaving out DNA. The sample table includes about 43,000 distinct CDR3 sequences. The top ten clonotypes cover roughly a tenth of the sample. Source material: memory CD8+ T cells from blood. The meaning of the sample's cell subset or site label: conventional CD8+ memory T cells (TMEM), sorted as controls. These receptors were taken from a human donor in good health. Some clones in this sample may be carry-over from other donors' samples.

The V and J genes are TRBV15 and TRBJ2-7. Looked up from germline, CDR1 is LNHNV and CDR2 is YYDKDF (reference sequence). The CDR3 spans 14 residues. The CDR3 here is CATSIRTSTYEQYF.

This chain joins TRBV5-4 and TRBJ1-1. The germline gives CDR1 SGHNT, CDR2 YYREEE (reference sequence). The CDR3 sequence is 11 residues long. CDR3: CASSFSTEAFF.

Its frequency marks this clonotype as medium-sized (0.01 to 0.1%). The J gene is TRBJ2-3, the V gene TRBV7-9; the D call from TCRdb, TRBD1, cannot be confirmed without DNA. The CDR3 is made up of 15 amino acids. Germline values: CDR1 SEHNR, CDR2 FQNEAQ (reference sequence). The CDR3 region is CASSPREMSTDTQYF.

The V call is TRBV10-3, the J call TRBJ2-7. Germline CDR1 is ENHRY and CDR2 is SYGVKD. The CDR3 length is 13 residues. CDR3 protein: CAISADGSYEQYF.

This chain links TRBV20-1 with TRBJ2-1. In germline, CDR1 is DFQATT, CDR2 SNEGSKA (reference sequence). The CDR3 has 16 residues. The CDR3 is CSVSYRDRGSYNEQFF.

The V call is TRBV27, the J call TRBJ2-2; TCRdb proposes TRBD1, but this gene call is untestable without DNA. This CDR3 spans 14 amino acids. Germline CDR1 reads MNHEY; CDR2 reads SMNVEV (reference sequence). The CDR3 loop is CASSPGTGAGELFF.

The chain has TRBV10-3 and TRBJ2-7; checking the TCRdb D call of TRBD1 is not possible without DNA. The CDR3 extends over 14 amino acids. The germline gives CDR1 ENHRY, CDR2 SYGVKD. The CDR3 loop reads CAISEDSNSYEQYF.

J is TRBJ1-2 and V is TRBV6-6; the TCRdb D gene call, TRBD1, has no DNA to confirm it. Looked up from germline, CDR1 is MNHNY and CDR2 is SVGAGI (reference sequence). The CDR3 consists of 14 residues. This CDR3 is CASSQTGPTYGYTF.

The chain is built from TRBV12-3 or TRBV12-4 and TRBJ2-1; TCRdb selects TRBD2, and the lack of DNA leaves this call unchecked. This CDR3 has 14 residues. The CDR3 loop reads CASNLAGRYNEQFF.

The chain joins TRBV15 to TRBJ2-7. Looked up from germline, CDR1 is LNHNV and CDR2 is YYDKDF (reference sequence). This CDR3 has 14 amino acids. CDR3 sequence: CATSTRQDPYEQYF.

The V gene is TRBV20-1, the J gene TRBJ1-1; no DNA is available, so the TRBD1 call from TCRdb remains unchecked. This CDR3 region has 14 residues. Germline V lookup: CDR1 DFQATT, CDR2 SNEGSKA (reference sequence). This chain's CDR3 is CSARPSDRVTEAFF.

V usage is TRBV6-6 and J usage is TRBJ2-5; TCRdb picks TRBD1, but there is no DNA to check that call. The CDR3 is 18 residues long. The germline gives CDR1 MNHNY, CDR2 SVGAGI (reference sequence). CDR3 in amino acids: CASSYSIWGEERQETQYF.

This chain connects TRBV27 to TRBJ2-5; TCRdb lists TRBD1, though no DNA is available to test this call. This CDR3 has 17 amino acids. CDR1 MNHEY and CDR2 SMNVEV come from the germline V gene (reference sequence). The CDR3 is CASSLSPWVGAEETQYF.

The CDR3 here is CSVDWGTGELFF. This chain connects TRBV29-1 to TRBJ2-2. Germline CDR1 and CDR2: SQVTM and ANQGSEA. The CDR3 is 12 residues long.

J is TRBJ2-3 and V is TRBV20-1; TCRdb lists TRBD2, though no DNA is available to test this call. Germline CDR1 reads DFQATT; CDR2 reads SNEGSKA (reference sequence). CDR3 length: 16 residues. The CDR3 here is CSAREPPGGSTDTQYF.

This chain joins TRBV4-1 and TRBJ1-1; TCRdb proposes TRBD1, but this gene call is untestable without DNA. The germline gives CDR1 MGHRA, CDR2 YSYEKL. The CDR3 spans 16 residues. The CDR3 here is CASSQELFMGGREAFF.

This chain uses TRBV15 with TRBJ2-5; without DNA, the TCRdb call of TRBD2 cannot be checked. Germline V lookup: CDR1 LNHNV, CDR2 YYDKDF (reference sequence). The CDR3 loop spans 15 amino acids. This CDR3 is CATSPEAGGAQTQYF.

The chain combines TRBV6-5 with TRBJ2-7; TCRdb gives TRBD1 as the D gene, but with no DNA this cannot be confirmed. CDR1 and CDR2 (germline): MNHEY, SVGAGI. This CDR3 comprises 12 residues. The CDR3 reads CASSSDTYEQYF.

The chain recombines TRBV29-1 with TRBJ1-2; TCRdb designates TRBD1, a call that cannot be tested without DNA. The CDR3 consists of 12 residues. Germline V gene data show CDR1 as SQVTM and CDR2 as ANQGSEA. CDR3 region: CSVGGWGLGYTF.

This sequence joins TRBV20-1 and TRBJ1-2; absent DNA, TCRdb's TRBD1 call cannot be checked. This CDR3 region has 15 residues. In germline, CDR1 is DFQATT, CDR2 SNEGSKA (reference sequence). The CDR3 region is CSATTGQGVADGYTF.

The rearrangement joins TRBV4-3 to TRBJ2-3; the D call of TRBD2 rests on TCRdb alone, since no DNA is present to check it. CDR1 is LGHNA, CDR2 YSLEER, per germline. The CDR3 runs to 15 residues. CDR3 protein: CASSPDSGGTDTQYF.

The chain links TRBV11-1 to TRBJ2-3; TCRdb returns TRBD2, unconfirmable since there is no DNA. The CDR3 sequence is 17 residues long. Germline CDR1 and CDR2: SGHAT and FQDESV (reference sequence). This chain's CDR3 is CASSLTLAGGHGDTQYF.

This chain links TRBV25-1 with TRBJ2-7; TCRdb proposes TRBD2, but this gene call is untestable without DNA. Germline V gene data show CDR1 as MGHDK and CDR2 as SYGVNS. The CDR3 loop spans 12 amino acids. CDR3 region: CASSEIGLEQYF.

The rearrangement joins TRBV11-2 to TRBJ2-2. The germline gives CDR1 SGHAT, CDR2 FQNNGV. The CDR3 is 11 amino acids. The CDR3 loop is CASSLQIELFF.

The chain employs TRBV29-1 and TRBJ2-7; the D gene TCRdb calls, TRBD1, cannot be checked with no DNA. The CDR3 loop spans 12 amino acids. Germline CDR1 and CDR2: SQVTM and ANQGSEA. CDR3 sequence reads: CSGGTGSYEQYF.

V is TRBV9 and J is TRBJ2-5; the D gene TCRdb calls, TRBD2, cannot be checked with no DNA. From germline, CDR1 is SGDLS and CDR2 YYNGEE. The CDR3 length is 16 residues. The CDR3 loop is CASGDSTHVYRETQYF.

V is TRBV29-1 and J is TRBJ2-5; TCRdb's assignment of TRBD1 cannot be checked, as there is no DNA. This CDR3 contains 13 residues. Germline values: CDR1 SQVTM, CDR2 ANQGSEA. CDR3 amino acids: CSVYASREETQYF. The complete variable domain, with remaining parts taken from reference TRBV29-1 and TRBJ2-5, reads SAVISQKPSRDICQRGTSLTIQCQVDSQVTMMFWYRQQPGQSLTLIATANQGSEATYESGFVIDKFPISRPNLTFSTLTVSNMSPEDSSIYLCSVYASREETQYFGPGTRLLVL.

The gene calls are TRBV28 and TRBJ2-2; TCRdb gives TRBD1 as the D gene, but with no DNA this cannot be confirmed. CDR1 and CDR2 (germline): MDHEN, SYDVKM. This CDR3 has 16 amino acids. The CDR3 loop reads CASSWGEGVDTGELFF.

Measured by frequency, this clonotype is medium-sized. CDR3 sequence: CASSDSGGLEAFF. The chain links TRBV7-6 to TRBJ1-1; TCRdb's D call of TRBD1 is untestable without DNA. The germline V gene encodes CDR1 SGHVS and CDR2 FNYEAQ. The CDR3 extends over 13 amino acids.